The clone carrying this TCR beta chain was observed at least ten times. The antigen remains unidentified. Among the patients, aged 18 to 65, hyperthyroidism was newly diagnosed and had lasted under 2 months. Diagnoses used clinical symptoms, serum thyroxine and TRAb, thyroid ultrasound and orbital computed tomography. The data belong to a study of T cells in Graves' hyperthyroidism and ophthalmopathy. Notes on the study in general: Most expanded thyroid clonotypes above 0.001 also appeared in blood.

CDR1 is MNHEY, CDR2 SMNVEV, per germline (reference sequence). This CDR3 region has 11 residues. Trimming stripped 9 bases from V and 7 bases from J, with 12 bases between. The investigators amplified TCR beta CDR3 regions from RNA transcripts. Carried out on the TCR CDR3, a first-round RT-PCR used the HTBI primer set. Using its own MiXCR run on the multiplex PCR reads, TCRdb lists one record per CDR3 protein. Here the sample spans 500,000 to 750,000 distinct CDR3 sequences, more than 15% being singletons. The source of this sequence is a woman in her twenties or thirties with Graves' hyperthyroidism. The material sequenced was blood. The chain recombines TRBV27 with TRBJ1-1; no clear D. CDR3 nucleotides: TGTGCCAGTACACACAATGATGAAGCTTTCTTT. It is translated as CASTHNDEAFF.